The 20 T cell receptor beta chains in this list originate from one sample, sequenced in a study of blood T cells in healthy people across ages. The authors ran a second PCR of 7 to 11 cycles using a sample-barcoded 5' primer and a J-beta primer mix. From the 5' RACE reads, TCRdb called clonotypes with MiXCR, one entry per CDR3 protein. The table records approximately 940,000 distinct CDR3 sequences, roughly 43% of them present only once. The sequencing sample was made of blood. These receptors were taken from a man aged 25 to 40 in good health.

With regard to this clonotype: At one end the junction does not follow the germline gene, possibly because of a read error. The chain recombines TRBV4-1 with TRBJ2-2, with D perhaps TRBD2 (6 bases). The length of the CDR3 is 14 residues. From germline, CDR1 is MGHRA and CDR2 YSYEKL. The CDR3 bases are TGCGCCAGCAGCCAAGTAGTAGAGGACGGGGGGCTGTTTTTT. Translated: CASSQVVEDGGLFF.

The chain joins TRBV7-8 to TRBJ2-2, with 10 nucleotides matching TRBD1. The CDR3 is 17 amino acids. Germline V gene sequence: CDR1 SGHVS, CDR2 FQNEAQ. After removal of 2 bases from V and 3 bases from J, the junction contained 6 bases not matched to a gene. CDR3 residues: CASSLTSGTGDTGELFF. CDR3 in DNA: TGTGCCAGCAGCTTAACTTCCGGGACAGGGGACACCGGGGAGCTGTTTTTT.

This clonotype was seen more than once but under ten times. CDR3 in amino acids: CAISERAGGGVNTEAFF. The CDR3 region has the DNA TGTGCCATCAGTGAAAGGGCAGGGGGCGGCGTGAACACTGAAGCTTTCTTT. The chain employs TRBV10-3 and TRBJ1-1; TRBD1 matches 8 bases. The CDR3 has 17 amino acids. Germline V gene data show CDR1 as ENHRY and CDR2 as SYGVKD. V gave up 3 bases and J gave up 0 bases; unmatched junction bases: 9.

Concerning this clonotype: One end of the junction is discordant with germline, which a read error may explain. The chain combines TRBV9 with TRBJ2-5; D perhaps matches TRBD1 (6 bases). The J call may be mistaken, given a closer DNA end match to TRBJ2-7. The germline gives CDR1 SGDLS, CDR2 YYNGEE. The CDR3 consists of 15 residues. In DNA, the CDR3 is TGTGTCAGCAGCGTATCGGGGACATTCGGCTACGAGCAGTACTTC. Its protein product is CVSSVSGTFGYEQYF.

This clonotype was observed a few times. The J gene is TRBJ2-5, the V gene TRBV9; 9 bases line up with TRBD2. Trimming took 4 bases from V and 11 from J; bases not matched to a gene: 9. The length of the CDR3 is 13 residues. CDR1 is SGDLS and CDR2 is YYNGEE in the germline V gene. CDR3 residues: CASSSRLAEEQYF. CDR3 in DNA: TGTGCCAGCAGCTCACGACTAGCGGAAGAGCAGTACTTC. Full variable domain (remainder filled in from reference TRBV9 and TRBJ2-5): DSGVTQTPKHLITATGQRVTLRCSPRSGDLSVYWYQQSLDQGLQFLIQYYNGEERAKGNILERFSAQQFPDLHSELNLSSLELGDSALYFCASSSRLAEEQYFGPGTRLLVL.

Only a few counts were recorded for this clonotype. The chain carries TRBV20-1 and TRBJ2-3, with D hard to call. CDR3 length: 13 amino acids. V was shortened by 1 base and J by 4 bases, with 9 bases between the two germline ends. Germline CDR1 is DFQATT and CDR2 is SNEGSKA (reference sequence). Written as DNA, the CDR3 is TGCAGTGCTAGAGCCGGGTGGGCAGATACGCAGTATTTT. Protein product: CSARAGWADTQYF.

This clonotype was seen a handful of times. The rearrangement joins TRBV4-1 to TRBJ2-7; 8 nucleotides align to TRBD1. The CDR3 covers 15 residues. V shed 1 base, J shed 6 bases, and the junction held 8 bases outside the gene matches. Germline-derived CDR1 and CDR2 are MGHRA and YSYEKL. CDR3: CASSQAPQGATEQYF. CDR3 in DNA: TGCGCCAGCAGCCAAGCCCCCCAGGGGGCAACCGAGCAGTACTTC.

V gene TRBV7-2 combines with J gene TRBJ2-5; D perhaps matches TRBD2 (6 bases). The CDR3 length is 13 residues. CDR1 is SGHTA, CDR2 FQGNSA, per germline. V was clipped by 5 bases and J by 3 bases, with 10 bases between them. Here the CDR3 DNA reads TGTGCCAGCAGCGCATGGAGGGAAGAGACCCAGTACTTC. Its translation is CASSAWREETQYF.

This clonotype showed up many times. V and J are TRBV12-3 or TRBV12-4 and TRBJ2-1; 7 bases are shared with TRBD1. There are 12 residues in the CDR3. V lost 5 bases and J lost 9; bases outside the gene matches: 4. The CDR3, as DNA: TGTGCCAGCAGTCCCCACAGGGGTGAGCAGTTCTTC. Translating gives CASSPHRGEQFF.

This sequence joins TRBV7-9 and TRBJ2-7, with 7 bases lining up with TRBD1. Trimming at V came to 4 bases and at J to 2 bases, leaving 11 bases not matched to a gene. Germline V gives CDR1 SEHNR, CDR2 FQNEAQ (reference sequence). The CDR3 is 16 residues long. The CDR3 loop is CASSSFTTGLTYEQYF. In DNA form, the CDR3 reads TGTGCCAGCAGCTCCTTTACGACAGGGTTGACCTACGAGCAGTACTTC.

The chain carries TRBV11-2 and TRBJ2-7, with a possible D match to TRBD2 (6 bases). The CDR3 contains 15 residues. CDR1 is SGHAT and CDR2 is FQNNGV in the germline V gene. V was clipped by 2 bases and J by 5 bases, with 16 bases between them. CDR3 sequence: CASSLSGGTAHEQYF. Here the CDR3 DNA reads TGTGCCAGCAGCTTATCTGGGGGGACGGCCCACGAGCAGTACTTC.

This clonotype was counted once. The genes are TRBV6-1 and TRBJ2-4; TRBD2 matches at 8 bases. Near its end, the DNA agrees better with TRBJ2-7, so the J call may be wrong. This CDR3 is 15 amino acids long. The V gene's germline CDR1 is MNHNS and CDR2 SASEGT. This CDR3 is CASSEPGTSPYEQYF. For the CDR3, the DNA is TGTGCCAGCAGTGAGCCCGGGACTAGTCCATACGAGCAGTACTTC.

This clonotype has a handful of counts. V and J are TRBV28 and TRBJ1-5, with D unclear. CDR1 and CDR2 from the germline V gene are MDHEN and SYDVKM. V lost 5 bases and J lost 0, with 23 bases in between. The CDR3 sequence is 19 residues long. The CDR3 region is CASSPPNAGVGSSNQPQHF. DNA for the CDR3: TGTGCCAGCAGTCCACCAAATGCGGGAGTCGGGAGTAGCAATCAGCCCCAGCATTTT.

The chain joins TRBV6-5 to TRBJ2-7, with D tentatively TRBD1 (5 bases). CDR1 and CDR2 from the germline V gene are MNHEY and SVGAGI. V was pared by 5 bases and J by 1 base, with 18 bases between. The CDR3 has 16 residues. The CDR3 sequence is CASSRLSRVASYEQYF. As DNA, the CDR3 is TGTGCCAGCAGTCGGTTGAGCAGGGTTGCGTCCTACGAGCAGTACTTC.

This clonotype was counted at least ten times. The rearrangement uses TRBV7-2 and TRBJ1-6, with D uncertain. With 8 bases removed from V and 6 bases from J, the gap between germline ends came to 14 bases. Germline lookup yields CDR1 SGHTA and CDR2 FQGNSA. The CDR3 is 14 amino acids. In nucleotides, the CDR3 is TGTGCCAGCGCCATGACGGCGATTAATTCACCCCTCCACTTT. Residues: CASAMTAINSPLHF.

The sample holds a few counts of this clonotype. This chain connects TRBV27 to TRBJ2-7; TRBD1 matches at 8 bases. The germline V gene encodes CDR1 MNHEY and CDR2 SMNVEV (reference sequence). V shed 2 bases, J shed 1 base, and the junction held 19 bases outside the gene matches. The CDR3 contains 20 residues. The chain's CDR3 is CASSLKSSGTGWSGSYEQYF. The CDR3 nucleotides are TGTGCCAGCAGTTTAAAGTCGTCGGGGACAGGTTGGTCGGGGTCCTACGAGCAGTACTTC.

Here the CDR3 reads CSARIISGGARDTQYF. CDR3 nucleotides: TGCAGTGCTAGAATAATAAGCGGGGGGGCAAGGGATACGCAGTATTTT. The chain carries TRBV20-1 and TRBJ2-3; 10 bases are shared with TRBD2. V lost 2 bases to trimming and J lost 6 bases; unmatched junction nucleotides: 11. The CDR3 runs to 16 residues. The germline CDR1 and CDR2 sequences are DFQATT and SNEGSKA (reference sequence).

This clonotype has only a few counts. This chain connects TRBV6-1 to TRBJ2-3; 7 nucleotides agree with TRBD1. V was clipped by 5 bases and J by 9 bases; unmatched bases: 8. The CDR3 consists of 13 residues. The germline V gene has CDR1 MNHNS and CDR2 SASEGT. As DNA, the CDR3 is TGTGCCAGCAGTTCAAGAGGGGGCAACACGCAGTATTTT. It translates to CASSSRGGNTQYF.

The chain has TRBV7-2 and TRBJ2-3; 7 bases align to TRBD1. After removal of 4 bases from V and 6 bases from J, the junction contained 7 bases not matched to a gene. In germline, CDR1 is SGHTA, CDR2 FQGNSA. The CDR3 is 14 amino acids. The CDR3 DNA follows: TGTGCCAGCAGCTCGGGACAGCCGAGGGATACGCAGTATTTT. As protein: CASSSGQPRDTQYF.

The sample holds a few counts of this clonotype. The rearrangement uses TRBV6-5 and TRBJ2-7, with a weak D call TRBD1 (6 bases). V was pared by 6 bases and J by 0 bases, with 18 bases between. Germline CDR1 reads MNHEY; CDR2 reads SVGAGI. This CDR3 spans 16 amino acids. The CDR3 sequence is CASSRTGQKSSYEQYF. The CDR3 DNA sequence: TGTGCCAGCAGCAGAACCGGACAGAAGAGCTCCTACGAGCAGTACTTC.